This TCR beta chain was sequenced during a study of cytomegalovirus exposure and HLA in healthy donors. Whole-study context: From about 180 million T cells, an earlier analysis saw 117 million unique TCR beta sequences. Regarding the study as a whole: A prior analysis recorded that most TCR beta V segments were productive about 87% or about 30% of the time. Later work found that TCR association rates differed between HLA loci; DRB1 had the most and HLA-C the fewest.

V lost 3 bases and J lost 4, with 19 bases in between. Per germline, CDR1 LGHNA and CDR2 YNFKEQ. This CDR3 has 17 residues. The study ran its PCR with 60 Vbeta and 13 Jbeta primers. The protocol was immunoSEQ multiplex PCR, while the TCRdb copy is restricted to in-frame clones and leaves out a portion. The profile shows tens of thousands of clones, 70% to 85% of them singletons. While unrecorded immune exposures were likely, the donors were nominally healthy when sampled. This clone showed up just once. Antigen specificity is unknown. J is TRBJ2-1 and V is TRBV4-2; TRBD2 might be the D (7 bases). The sequence was obtained from a man aged 25 to 45 in good health and CMV-seropositive. Sequencing was carried out using PBMCs. The CDR3 is CASSHAGATPLYNEQFF. The CDR3 DNA reads TGTGCCAGCAGCCACGCGGGGGCCACTCCTTTATACAATGAGCAGTTCTTC.